The rows below give T cell receptor beta chains drawn from one sample of a study of T cell repertoires in urothelial bladder cancer. Profiling relied on immunoSEQ multiplex PCR, and the TCRdb table lists in-frame clones only, not all of them. Of 9,000 to 13,000 clones in the sample, approximately 70% were seen once. The sequencing input was tumor-infiltrating cells from bladder cancer. These receptors were collected from a human donor with a benign inflammatory bladder lesion. Both conserved end residues are part of each CDR3. Each record gives: J gene, V gene, D gene, clone size, CDR3 DNA, CDR3 protein. The D gene is left open where the match is weak. Size is omitted from some rows. Given values are once, few, many or a class for expanded clones.

TRBJ2-7,TRBV12-2,-,-,TGTGCAAGTCGCGACACCCTAAGGACGACCTACGAGCAGTACTTC,CASRDTLRTTYEQYF
TRBJ1-6,TRBV2,-,once,TGTGCCAGCAGGGACCGGGAGGCCTATAATTCACCCCTCCACTTT,CASRDREAYNSPLHF
TRBJ2-6,TRBV2,-,few,TGTGCCAGCAGTTTCGACAGTTCTGGGGCCAACGTCCTGACTTTC,CASSFDSSGANVLTF
TRBJ2-5,TRBV7-7,TRBD1,-,TGTGCCAGCAGCACTACGGGGACAGGGGAGACCCAGTACTTC,CASSTTGTGETQYF
TRBJ1-1,TRBV6-1,-,few,TGTGCCAGCAGTGAAGTGTGGGGGAGTAGGACTGAAGCTTTCTTT,CASSEVWGSRTEAFF
TRBJ1-5,TRBV19,-,-,TGTGCCAGTTCTGGGGAAAGGCCCCGCAATCAGCCCCAGCATTTT,CASSGERPRNQPQHF
TRBJ1-2,TRBV9,TRBD1,-,TGTGCCAGCAGGACAGGGGATGGCTACACCTTC,CASRTGDGYTF
TRBJ1-6,TRBV10-3,-,-,TGTGCCGTAAGCCGGGACTCCTATAATTCACCCCTCCACTTT,CAVSRDSYNSPLHF
TRBJ1-2,TRBV10-1,TRBD1,few,TGCGCCAGCAGTCCGGACAGGGTCTATGGCTACACCTTC,CASSPDRVYGYTF
TRBJ2-5,TRBV7-9,TRBD1,few,TGTGCCAGCAGGACAGGGGAAGAGACCCAGTACTTC,CASRTGEETQYF
TRBJ2-1,TRBV25-1,-,-,TGTGCCAGCATGGTGGGTGGGTCAACCCCATCCTACAATGAGCAGTTCTTC,CASMVGGSTPSYNEQFF
TRBJ2-3,TRBV7-8,TRBD2,-,TGTGCCAGCAGCCTTCTAGCGGGGGGGAGCACAGATACGCAGTATTTT,CASSLLAGGSTDTQYF
TRBJ1-2,TRBV5-1,-,-,TGCGCCAGCAGCCCTGGGACGGAATCTTATGGCTACACCTTC,CASSPGTESYGYTF
TRBJ1-1,TRBV30,-,few,TGTGCCTGGAGCCCGAAGCTATACACTGAAGCTTTCTTT,CAWSPKLYTEAFF
TRBJ2-3,TRBV7-3,TRBD1,-,TGTGCCAGCAGCTCAGGACAGGGTACGCAGTATTTT,CASSSGQGTQYF
TRBJ2-1,TRBV15,-,-,TGTGCCACCAGCAGAGATCTTTTTGGAGCAGGGGGGCTTAATGAGCAGTTCTTC,CATSRDLFGAGGLNEQFF
TRBJ2-3,TRBV5-1,-,-,TGCGCCAGCAGCCAGGGAACCCTCACAGATACGCAGTATTTT,CASSQGTLTDTQYF
TRBJ2-7,TRBV10-3,TRBD1,once,TGTGCCATCAGCCTGGGACAGGCAAGCGAGCAGTACTTC,CAISLGQASEQYF
TRBJ2-1,TRBV4-1,-,once,TGCGCCAGCAGCCAAGATAATCGATACAATGAGCAGTTCTTC,CASSQDNRYNEQFF
TRBJ2-3,TRBV5-5,TRBD2,-,TGTGCCAGCAGCTTGGCCGGTGCGGGGGGCCCCCAAGATACGCAGTATTTT,CASSLAGAGGPQDTQYF
TRBJ2-4,TRBV5-6,TRBD1,-,TGTGCCAGCAGCTCCACCATGACAGGGGACGAAAACATTCAGTACTTC,CASSSTMTGDENIQYF
TRBJ2-7,TRBV9,-,once,TGTGCCAGCAGCGTAGAGGGGTCCGAGCAGTACTTC,CASSVEGSEQYF
TRBJ2-7,TRBV25-1,-,few,TGTGCCAGCAGTGATTCCCCCTACGAGCAGTACTTC,CASSDSPYEQYF
TRBJ1-3,TRBV7-8,-,-,TGTGCCAGCAGCCCCTCGGAAACGTGGGGAAACACCATATATTTT,CASSPSETWGNTIYF
TRBJ1-1,TRBV4-2,-,-,TGTGCCAGCAGCCAACTCAATCAGCGAGCTTTCTTT,CASSQLNQRAFF
TRBJ2-5,TRBV7-3,-,-,TGTGCCAGCAGCCCCCCGGGAGAGGAGACCCAGTACTTC,CASSPPGEETQYF
TRBJ1-1,TRBV19,-,-,TGTGCCAGTGGAAACAGGGACACTGAAGCTTTCTTT,CASGNRDTEAFF
TRBJ2-6,TRBV5-1,-,-,TGCGCCAGCAGCTTCCCCACGGAATGGACAACCTTAACTGGGGCCAACGTCCTGACTTTC,CASSFPTEWTTLTGANVLTF
TRBJ1-1,TRBV5-1,TRBD1,-,TGCGCCAGCAGCTTGGGAGACAGGGGGCAAAATACTGAAGCTTTCTTT,CASSLGDRGQNTEAFF
TRBJ2-3,TRBV5-6,-,-,TGTGCCAGCAGCCTGGGCCCTCCCACAGATACGCAGTATTTT,CASSLGPPTDTQYF
TRBJ2-7,TRBV9,TRBD1,-,TGTGCCAGCAGCGCACAGGGGTACGAGCAGTACTTC,CASSAQGYEQYF
TRBJ1-4,TRBV28,-,-,TGTGCCAGCAGTTCAGGACTTCCCGAAAAACTGTTTTTT,CASSSGLPEKLFF
TRBJ1-1,TRBV5-4,-,-,TGTGCCAGCCACCGACGGCACGCTAGGAACACTGAAGCTTTCTTT,CASHRRHARNTEAFF